The clone carrying this T cell receptor beta chain occurred many times. Its antigen is currently unknown. The data belong to a study of T-cell reconstitution after alpha-beta-depleted transplantation in children. Researchers prepared the TCRbeta library using unique molecular identifiers, the study reports. TCRdb re-derived calls from the PCR reads in MiXCR, one entry per CDR3 protein. The repertoire holds about 440,000 distinct CDR3 sequences, roughly 43% seen once, with about 30% in the top ten. Study-level points and caveats: Several hundred graft clones that had expanded were reportedly the source of alpha-beta T cells about two months after transplant.

Germline CDR1 and CDR2: SGHDT and YYEEEE. This CDR3 has 13 residues. Trimming stripped 2 bases from V and 6 bases from J, with 8 bases between. The chain links TRBV5-6 to TRBJ2-2; D perhaps matches TRBD2 (6 bases). The sequencing here drew on PBMCs, taken before TCRalphabeta/CD19-depleted stem cell transplant. This TCR came from a girl aged 2 to 10 with aplastic anemia, due to receive a stem cell transplant. CDR3 nucleotides: TGTGCCAGCAGCTTCCCGGGAGCCGGGGAGCTGTTTTTT. Encoded protein: CASSFPGAGELFF.